This T cell receptor beta chain was found in a study of T-cell reconstitution after alpha-beta-depleted transplantation in children. Study-wide points: After transplant, at about two months, alpha-beta T cells were reportedly derived from several hundred expanded graft clones. TCRbeta diversity was high at day 60 in some patients (a result of surviving recipient T cells and thymic progenitors).

Unique molecular identifiers were used to barcode this TCRbeta library. MiXCR, applied by TCRdb to the PCR reads, yields one record per CDR3 protein. This repertoire shows approximately 800,000 distinct CDR3 sequences, approximately 15% found once; its top ten account for under 6%. After removal of 7 bases from V and 4 bases from J, the junction contained 9 bases not matched to a gene. The CDR3 has 14 amino acids. Germline V lookup: CDR1 SNHLY, CDR2 FYNNEI. Note on this clonotype: No antigen is known for it.

The rearrangement uses TRBV2 and TRBJ1-1; 7 positions agree with TRBD1. The sample in question was PBMCs, mostly from graft donor cells, obtained 360 days after TCRalphabeta/CD19-depleted stem cell transplant. The TCR originated in a male patient younger than 18 who had a stem cell transplant for acute lymphoblastic leukemia, so the T cells may come from the graft donor. DNA for the CDR3: TGTGCCAGCACCTCGACAGGGTACGGCACTGAAGCTTTCTTT. As protein: CASTSTGYGTEAFF. The whole variable domain, remainder taken from reference TRBV2 and TRBJ1-1, is EPEVTQTPSHQVTQMGQEVILRCVPISNHLYFYWYRQILGQKVEFLVSFYNNEISEKSEIFDDQFSVERPDGSNFTLKIRSTKLEDSAMYFCASTSTGYGTEAFFGQGTRLTVV.